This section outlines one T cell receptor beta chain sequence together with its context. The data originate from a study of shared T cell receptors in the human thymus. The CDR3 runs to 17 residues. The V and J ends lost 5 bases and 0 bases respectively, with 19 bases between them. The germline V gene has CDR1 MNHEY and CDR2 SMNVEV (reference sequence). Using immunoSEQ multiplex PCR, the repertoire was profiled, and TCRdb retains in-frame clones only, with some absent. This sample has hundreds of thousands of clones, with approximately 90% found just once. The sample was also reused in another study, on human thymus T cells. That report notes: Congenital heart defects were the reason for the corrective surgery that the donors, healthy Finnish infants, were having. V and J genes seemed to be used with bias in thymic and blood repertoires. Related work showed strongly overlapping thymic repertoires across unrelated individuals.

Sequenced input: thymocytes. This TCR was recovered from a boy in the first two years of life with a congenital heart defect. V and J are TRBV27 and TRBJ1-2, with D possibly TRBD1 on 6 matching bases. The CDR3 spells CASSPQPTGIANYGYTF. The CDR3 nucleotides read TGTGCCAGCAGTCCACAACCTACAGGGATAGCTAACTATGGCTACACCTTC.